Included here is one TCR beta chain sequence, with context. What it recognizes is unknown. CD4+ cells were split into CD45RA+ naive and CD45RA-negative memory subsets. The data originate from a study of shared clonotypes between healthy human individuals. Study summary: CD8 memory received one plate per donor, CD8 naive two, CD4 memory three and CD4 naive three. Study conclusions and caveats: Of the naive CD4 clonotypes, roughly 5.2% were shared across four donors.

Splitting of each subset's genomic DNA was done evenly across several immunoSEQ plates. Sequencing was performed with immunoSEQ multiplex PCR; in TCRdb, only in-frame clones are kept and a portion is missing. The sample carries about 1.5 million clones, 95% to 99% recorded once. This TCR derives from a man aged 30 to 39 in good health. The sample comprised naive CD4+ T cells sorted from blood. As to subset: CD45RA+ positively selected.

Written as DNA, the CDR3 is TGTGCCAGCAGCTTAGAGGGCATGTATGGCTACACCTTC. Its translation: CASSLEGMYGYTF. The rearrangement links TRBV11-2 to TRBJ1-2, with D uncertain. Germline V CDR1 and CDR2: SGHAT, FQNNGV. CDR3 length equals 13 residues. The V end lost 0 bases, the J end lost 5 bases, and 7 bases lay between the germline ends.